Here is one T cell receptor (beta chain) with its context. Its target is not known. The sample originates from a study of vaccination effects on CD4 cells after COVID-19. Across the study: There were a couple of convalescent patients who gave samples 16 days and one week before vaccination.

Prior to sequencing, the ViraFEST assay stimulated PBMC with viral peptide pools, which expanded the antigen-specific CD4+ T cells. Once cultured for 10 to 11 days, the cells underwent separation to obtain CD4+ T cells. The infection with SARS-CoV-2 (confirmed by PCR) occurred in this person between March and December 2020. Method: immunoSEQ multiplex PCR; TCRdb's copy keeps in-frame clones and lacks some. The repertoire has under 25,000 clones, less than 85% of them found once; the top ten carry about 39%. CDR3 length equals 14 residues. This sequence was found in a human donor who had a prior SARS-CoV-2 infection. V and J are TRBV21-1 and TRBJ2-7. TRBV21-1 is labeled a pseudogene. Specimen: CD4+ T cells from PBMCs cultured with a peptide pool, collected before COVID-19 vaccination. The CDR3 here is CASSAPEDTYEQYF. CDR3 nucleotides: TGTGCCAGCAGCGCCCCGGAGGACACCTACGAGCAGTACTTC.